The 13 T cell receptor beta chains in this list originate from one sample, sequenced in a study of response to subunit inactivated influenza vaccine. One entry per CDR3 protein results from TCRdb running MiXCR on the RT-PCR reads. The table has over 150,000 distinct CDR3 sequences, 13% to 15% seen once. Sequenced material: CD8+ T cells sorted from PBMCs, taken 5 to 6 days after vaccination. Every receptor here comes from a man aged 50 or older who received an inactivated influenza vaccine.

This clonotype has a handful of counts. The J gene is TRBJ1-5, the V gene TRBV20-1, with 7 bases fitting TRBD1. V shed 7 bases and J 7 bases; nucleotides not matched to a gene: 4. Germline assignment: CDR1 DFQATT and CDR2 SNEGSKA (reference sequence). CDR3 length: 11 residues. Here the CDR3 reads CSVRGEQPQHF. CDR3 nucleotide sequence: TGCAGTGTCAGGGGGGAACAGCCCCAGCATTTT.

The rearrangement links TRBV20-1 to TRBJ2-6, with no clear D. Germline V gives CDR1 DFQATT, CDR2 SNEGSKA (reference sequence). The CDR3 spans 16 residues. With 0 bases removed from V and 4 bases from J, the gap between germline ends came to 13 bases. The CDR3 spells CSARDAVVSGANVLTF. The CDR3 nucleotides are TGCAGTGCTAGAGACGCCGTAGTATCCGGGGCCAACGTCCTGACTTTC.

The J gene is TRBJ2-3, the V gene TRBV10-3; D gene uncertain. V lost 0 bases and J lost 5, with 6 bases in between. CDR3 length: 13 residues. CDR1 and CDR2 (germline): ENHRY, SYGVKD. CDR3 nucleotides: TGTGCCATCAGTGAGTCGGCTAAAGATACGCAGTATTTT. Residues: CAISESAKDTQYF.

For the CDR3, the DNA is TGTGCCAGCAGCTTATACGCGGGACCAACGGGCTCCTACAATGAGCAGTTCTTC. Translating it yields CASSLYAGPTGSYNEQFF. The V and J genes are TRBV11-2 and TRBJ2-1, with a tentative D call TRBD2 (6 bases). The V gene's germline CDR1 is SGHAT and CDR2 FQNNGV. Trimming took 2 bases from V and 0 from J, leaving 17 bases between them. CDR3 length: 18 amino acids.

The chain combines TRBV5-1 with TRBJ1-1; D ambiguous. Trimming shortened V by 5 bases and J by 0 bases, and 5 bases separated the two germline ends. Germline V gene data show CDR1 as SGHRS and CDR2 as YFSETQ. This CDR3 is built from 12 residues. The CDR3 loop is CASRTLNTEAFF. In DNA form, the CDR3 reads TGCGCCAGCAGGACTTTGAACACTGAAGCTTTCTTT.

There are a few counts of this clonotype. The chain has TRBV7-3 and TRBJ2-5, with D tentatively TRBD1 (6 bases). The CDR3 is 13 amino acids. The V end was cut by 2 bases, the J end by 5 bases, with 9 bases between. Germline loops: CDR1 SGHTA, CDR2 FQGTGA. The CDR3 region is CASSLGQWETQYF. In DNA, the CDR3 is TGTGCCAGCAGCTTAGGACAGTGGGAGACCCAGTACTTC.

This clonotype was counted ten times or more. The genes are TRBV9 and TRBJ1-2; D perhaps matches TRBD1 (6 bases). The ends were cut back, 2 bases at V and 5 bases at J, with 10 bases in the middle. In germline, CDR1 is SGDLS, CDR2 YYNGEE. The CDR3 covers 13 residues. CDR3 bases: TGTGCCAGCAGCGTTCTGGGGGCGTATGGCTACACCTTC. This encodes CASSVLGAYGYTF.

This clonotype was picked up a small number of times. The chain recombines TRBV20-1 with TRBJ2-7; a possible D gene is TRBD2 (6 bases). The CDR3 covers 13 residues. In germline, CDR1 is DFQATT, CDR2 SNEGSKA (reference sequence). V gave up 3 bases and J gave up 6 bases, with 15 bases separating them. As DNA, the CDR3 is TGCAGTGCTAGCTTCGGCGGGGCCGGCGAGCAGTACTTC. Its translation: CSASFGGAGEQYF.

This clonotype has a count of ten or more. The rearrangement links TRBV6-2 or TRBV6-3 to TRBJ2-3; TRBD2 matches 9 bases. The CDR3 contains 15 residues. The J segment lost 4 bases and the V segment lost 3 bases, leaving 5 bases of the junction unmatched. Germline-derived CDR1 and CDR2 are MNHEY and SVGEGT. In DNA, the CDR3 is TGTGCCAGCAGTTATGCTAGCGGGGAGGCAGATACGCAGTATTTT. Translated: CASSYASGEADTQYF.

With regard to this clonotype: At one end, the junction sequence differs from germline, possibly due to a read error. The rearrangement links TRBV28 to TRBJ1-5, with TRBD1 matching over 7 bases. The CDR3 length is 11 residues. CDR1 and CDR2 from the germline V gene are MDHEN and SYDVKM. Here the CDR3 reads CASADVTDRYF. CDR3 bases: TGTGCCAGCGCCGACGTTACGGACAGGTATTTT.

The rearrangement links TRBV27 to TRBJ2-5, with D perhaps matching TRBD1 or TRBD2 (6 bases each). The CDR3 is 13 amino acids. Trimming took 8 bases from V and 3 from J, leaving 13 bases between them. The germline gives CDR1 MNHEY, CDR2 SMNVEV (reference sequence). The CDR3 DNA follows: TGTGCCAGCGGCTACAGGGAGGAAGAGACCCAGTACTTC. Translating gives CASGYREEETQYF.

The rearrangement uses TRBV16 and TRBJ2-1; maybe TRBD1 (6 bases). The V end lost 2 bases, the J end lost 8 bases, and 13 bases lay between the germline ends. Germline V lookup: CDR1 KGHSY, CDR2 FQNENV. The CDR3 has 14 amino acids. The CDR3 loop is CASSQGQLGDEQFF. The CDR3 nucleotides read TGTGCCAGCAGCCAAGGACAGCTGGGCGATGAGCAGTTCTTC. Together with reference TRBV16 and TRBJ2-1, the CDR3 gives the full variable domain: GEEVAQTPKHLVRGEGQKAKLYCAPIKGHSYVFWYQQVLKNEFKFLISFQNENVFDETGMPKERFSAKCLPNSPCSLEIQATKLEDSAVYFCASSQGQLGDEQFFGPGTRLTVL.

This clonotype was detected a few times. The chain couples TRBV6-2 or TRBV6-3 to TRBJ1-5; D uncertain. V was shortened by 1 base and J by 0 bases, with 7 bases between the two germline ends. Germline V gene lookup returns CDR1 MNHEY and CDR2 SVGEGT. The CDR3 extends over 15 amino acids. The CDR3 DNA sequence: TGTGCCAGCAGTTACTTTGGACTTAGCAATCAGCCCCAGCATTTT. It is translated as CASSYFGLSNQPQHF.